This T cell receptor beta chain comes out of a study of blood T cell repertoires in COVID-19. Measured with immunoSEQ multiplex PCR; TCRdb has only the in-frame clones, and not every one. The table has 80,000 to 90,000 clones, more than 85% seen once; the top ten hold roughly 5%. The CDR3 extends over 16 amino acids. Germline values: CDR1 SGHAT, CDR2 FQDESV (reference sequence). V was cut by 6 bases and J by 7 bases, with 22 bases left in between. The sequence was collected from a man aged 35 to 55 with acute or convalescent COVID-19. Source material: peripheral blood. This sequence joins TRBV11-1 and TRBJ2-1; maybe TRBD2 (6 bases). CDR3 protein: CASSHQTSKGVNEQFF. CDR3 in DNA: TGTGCCAGCAGTCATCAGACTAGTAAGGGTGTGAATGAGCAGTTCTTC.